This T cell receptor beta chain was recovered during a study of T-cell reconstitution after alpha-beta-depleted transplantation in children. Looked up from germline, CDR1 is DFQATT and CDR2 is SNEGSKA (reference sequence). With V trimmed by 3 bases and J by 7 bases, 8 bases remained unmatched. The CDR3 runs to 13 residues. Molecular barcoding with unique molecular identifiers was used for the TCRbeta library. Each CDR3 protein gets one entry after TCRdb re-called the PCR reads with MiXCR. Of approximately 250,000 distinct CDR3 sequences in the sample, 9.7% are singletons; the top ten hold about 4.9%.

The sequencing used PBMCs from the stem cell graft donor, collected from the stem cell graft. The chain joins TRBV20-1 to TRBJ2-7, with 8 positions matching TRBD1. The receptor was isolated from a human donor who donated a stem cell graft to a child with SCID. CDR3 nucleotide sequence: TGCAGTGCTAGCCGACAGGGGATAGGGGAGCAGTACTTC. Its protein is CSASRQGIGEQYF.